This TCR beta chain was recovered during a study of T cell responses to AZD1222 COVID-19 vaccine (dated by TCRdb to the early 2020s). Looking at the study overall: Because spike-specific TCR depth and breadth did not differ between the two schedules, AZD1222 recipients who got a second dose at roughly 4 weeks were pooled with those who got a second dose at roughly 12 weeks. A total of 230 to 250 trial participants underwent TCR sequencing, of whom 200 to 220 received two doses of AZD1222 and about 26 received two doses of the MenACWY control vaccine. Enrollment into the trials was organized by age into subgroups of 18-55, 56-69 and 70-plus years, and those subgroups contained approximately 150, 30 and 60 TCR-sequenced participants, respectively. The paper's findings and limits, for the study overall: Because no day 14 peak-response samples were available, repertoires were characterized only after the peak T cell response. Reportedly, almost half of the unique spike-specific TCRs recognized epitopes lying outside the regions that are mutated in the B.1.351 and B.1.1.7 variants. The 56-69-year group was small, and its depth increase did not reach significance, likely because of low power. A significant rise in spike-specific TCR breadth and depth was observed after two AZD1222 doses relative to day 0 and relative to MenACWY recipients. The whole spike protein was spanned by vaccine-associated CD4 TCRs, and dominant responses were seen in regions 160-218 and 743-854. Only 5 to 7 AZD1222 recipients were SARS-CoV-2 seropositive at baseline, limiting conclusions about previously exposed vaccinees. Participants were mostly white British and included more females than males, and it was suggested by the authors that clonal diversity may have been underestimated.

The CDR3 regions of human TCRbeta chains were analyzed by immunosequencing. In the authors' own workflow: Repertoire TCRs were matched against a reference library of SARS-CoV-2-specific TCRs generated with the MIRA antigen-specificity platform. Breadth was defined as the fraction of unique TCRs that were SARS-CoV-2-associated, and depth was defined as the fraction of total T cells that were SARS-CoV-2-associated. Each spike-specific TCR was assigned to its reactive spike region and to a CD4 or CD8 class using the MIRA data. Log10-transformed breadth and depth values were compared by one-way ANOVA with Sidak's multiple comparisons tests. In its TCRdb copy, this immuneACCESS table keeps in-frame sequences only and misses some clones. Where compared with another copy, unresolved V genes explain less than half of these, and the others have no known cause. That table supplies the V and J calls and clone size; D and trimming were determined from the DNA. This sample gives about 99,000 clones in total; 91% of them show up just once. The top ten constitute about 41% of the sample.

The label giving this sample's time point can be read as: baseline before first vaccination. Vaccinee samples were obtained from the UK trials COV001 and COV002, which included a single-blind randomized controlled phase 2/3 trial of AZD1222 (ChAdOx1 nCoV-19) in healthy adults. For TCRbeta chain sequencing, PBMC samples from trial participants were taken at day 0 and at day 28 after the second dose. As encoded in the germline V gene, CDR1 is SQVTM while CDR2 is ANQGSEA. Reading from cysteine to phenylalanine, the CDR3 counts 9 amino acids. Here the CDR3 DNA is all that survives: 27 bases in frame from base 1. Trimming removed 6 bases from V and 8 bases from J, leaving 5 bases between the germline ends. This clone showed up just once. Its recognized antigen is unknown. Per-nucleotide qualities are absent, and no much larger clonotype sits a single base away.

The sample was peripheral blood, taken on day 0 of AZD1222 vaccination. The sequence was obtained from an adult in good health. Recombination linked TRBV29-1 to TRBJ2-1; the D call is tentative, TRBD1 or TRBD2, as each matches 5 bases. The sequenced DNA is TGCAGCGTGGGGGATGAGCAGTTCTTC. This translates into CSVGDEQFF.